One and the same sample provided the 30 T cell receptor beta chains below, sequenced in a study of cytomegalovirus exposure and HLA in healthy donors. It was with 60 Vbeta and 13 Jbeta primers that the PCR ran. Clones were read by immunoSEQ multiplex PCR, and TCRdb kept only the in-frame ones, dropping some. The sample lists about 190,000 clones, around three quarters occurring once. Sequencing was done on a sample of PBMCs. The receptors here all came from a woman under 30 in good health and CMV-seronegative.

DNA for the CDR3: TGCGCCAGCAGCTTGTCAGGGGGCGATCAGCCCCAGCATTTT. Translation: CASSLSGGDQPQHF. The chain recombines TRBV5-1 with TRBJ1-5; 8 positions match TRBD1. Unmatched junction bases numbered 2, after V lost 1 base and J lost 5 bases. The CDR3 is made up of 14 amino acids. The germline CDR1 and CDR2 sequences are SGHRS and YFSETQ. Full variable domain (outside the CDR3, taken from reference TRBV5-1 and TRBJ1-5): KAGVTQTPRYLIKTRGQQVTLSCSPISGHRSVSWYQQTPGQGLQFLFEYFSETQRNKGNFPGRFSGRQFSNSRSEMNVSTLELGDSALYLCASSLSGGDQPQHFGDGTRLSIL.

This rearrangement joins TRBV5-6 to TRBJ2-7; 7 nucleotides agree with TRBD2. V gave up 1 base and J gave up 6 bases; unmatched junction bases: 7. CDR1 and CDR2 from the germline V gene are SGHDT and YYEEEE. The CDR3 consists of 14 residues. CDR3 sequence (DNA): TGTGCCAGCAGCTTGAGAGGGAGGGCCGGCGAGCAGTACTTC. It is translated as CASSLRGRAGEQYF.

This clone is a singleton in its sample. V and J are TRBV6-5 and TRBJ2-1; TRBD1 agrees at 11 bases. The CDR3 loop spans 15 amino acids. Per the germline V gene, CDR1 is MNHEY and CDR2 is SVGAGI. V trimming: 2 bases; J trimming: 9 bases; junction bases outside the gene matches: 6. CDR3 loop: CASSYRDRGEGEQFF. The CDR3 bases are TGTGCCAGCAGTTACAGGGACAGGGGGGAGGGTGAGCAGTTCTTC.

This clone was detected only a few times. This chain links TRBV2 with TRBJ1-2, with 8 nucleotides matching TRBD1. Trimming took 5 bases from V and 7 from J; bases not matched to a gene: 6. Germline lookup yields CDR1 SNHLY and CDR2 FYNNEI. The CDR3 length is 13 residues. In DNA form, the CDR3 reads TGTGCCAGCAGTTCGTCACAGGGGGGTGGCTACACCTTC. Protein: CASSSSQGGGYTF.

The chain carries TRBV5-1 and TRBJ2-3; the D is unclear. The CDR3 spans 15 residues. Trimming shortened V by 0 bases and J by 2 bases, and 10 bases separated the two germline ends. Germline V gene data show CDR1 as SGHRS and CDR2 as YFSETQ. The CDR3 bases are TGCGCCAGCAGCTTGGTGGCACAGAACACAGATACGCAGTATTTT. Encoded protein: CASSLVAQNTDTQYF.

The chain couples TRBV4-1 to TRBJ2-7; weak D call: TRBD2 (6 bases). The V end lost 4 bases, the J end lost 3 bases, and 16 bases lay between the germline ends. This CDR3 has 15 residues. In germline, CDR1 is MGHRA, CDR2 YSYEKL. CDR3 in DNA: TGCGCCAGCAGCCCGGGACTCCTTGGGGGCTACGAGCAGTACTTC. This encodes CASSPGLLGGYEQYF.

CDR3 bases: TGTGCCAGCAGTTTAAGGACTAGCGGGTGGGGCAATGAGCAGTTCTTC. Protein product: CASSLRTSGWGNEQFF. The V and J genes are TRBV7-9 and TRBJ2-1; 11 bases line up with TRBD2. Germline V gives CDR1 SEHNR, CDR2 FQNEAQ (reference sequence). The CDR3 is made up of 16 amino acids. With 6 bases clipped from V and 6 bases from J, the junction kept 10 bases outside the gene matches.

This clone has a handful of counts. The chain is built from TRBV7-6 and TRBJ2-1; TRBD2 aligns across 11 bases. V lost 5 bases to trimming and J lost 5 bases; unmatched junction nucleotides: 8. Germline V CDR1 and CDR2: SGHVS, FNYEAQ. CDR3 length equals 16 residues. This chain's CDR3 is CASSPLAGGGNNEQFF. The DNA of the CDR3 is TGTGCCAGCAGCCCATTAGCGGGAGGGGGTAACAATGAGCAGTTCTTC.

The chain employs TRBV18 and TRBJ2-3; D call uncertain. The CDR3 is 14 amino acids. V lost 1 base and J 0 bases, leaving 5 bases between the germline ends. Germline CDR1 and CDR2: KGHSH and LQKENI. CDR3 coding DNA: TGTGCCAGCTCACCACTAGCTAGCACAGATACGCAGTATTTT. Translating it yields CASSPLASTDTQYF.

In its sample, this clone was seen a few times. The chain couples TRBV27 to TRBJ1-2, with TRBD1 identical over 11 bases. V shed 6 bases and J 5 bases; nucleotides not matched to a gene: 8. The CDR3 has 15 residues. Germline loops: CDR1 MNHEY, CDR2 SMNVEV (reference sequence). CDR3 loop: CASRLGQGVGYGYTF. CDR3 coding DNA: TGTGCCAGCAGGCTGGGACAGGGGGTGGGATATGGCTACACCTTC.

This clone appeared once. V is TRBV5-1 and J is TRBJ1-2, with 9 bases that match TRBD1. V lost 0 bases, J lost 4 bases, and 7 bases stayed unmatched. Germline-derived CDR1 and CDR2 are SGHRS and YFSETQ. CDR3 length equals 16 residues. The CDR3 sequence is CASSLVPPGQGYGYTF. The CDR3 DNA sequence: TGCGCCAGCAGCTTGGTACCTCCGGGACAGGGCTATGGCTACACCTTC. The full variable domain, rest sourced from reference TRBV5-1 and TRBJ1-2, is KAGVTQTPRYLIKTRGQQVTLSCSPISGHRSVSWYQQTPGQGLQFLFEYFSETQRNKGNFPGRFSGRQFSNSRSEMNVSTLELGDSALYLCASSLVPPGQGYGYTFGSGTRLTVV.

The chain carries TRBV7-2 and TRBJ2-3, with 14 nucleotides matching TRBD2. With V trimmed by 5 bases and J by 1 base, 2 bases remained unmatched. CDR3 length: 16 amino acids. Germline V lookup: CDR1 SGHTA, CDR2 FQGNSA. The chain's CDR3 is CASSPGLAGGTDTQYF. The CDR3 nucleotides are TGTGCCAGCAGCCCGGGACTAGCGGGAGGCACAGATACGCAGTATTTT.

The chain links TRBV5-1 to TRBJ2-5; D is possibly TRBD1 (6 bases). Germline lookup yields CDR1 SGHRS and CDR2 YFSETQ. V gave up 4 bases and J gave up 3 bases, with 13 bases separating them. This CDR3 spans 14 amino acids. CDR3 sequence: CASSITGSEETQYF. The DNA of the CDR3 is TGCGCCAGCAGCATAACAGGGTCCGAAGAGACCCAGTACTTC.

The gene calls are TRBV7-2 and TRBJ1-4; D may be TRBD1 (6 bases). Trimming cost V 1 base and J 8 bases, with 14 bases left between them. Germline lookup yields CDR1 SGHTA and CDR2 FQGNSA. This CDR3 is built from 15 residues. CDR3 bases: TGTGCCAGCAGCTTAGGGGTGGGAGGGGGGGAAAAACTGTTTTTT. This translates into CASSLGVGGGEKLFF.

The CDR3 DNA reads TGTGCCAGCCAAGGAGCAGACAATGAGCAGTTCTTC. It is translated as CASQGADNEQFF. This chain links TRBV9 with TRBJ2-1, with no clear D. This CDR3 comprises 12 residues. The V gene lost 7 bases and the J gene lost 5 bases, with 10 bases spanning the gap. Looked up from germline, CDR1 is SGDLS and CDR2 is YYNGEE. Drawing the rest from reference TRBV9 and TRBJ2-1, the complete variable domain is DSGVTQTPKHLITATGQRVTLRCSPRSGDLSVYWYQQSLDQGLQFLIQYYNGEERAKGNILERFSAQQFPDLHSELNLSSLELGDSALYFCASQGADNEQFFGPGTRLTVL.

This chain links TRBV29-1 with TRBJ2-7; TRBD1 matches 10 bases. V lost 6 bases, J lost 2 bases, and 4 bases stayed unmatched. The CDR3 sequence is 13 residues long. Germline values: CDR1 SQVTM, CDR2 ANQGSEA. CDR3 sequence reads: CSVPGTGAYEQYF. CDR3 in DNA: TGCAGCGTCCCCGGGACAGGGGCCTACGAGCAGTACTTC.

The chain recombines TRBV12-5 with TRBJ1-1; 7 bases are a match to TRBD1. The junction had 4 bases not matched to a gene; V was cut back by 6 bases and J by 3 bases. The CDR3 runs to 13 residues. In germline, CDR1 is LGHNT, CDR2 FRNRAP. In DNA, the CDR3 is TGTGCTAGTGGGGACAGGACGCACACTGAAGCTTTCTTT. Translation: CASGDRTHTEAFF.

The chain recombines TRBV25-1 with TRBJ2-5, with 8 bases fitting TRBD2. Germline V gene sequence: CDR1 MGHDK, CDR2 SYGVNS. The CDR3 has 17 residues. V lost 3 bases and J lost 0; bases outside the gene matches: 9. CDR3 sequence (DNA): TGTGCCAGCAGTGATCCCCTGCGGGGGGAGTACCAAGAGACCCAGTACTTC. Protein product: CASSDPLRGEYQETQYF. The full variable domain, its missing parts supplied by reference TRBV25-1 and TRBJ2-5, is EADIYQTPRYLVIGTGKKITLECSQTMGHDKMYWYQQDPGMELHLIHYSYGVNSTEKGDLSSESTVSRIRTEHFPLTLESARPSHTSQYLCASSDPLRGEYQETQYFGPGTRLLVL.

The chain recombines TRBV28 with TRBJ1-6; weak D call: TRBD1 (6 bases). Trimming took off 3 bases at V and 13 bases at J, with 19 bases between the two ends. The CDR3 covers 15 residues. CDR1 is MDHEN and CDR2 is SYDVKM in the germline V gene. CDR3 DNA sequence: TGTGCCAGCAGTTTTTCAGGGGCCCGTGGTAAGCCCCTCCACTTT. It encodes CASSFSGARGKPLHF.

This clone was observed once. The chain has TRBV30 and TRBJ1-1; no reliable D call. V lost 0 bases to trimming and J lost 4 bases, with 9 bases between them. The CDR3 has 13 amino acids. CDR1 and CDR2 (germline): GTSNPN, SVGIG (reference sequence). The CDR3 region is CAWSVGEATEAFF. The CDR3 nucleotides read TGTGCCTGGAGTGTAGGAGAGGCCACTGAAGCTTTCTTT.

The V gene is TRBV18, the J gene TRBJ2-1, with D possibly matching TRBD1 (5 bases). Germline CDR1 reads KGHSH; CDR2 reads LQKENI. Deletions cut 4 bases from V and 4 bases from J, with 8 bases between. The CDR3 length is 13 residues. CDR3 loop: CASSQTVYNEQFF. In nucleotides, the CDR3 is TGTGCCAGCTCACAGACAGTTTACAATGAGCAGTTCTTC.

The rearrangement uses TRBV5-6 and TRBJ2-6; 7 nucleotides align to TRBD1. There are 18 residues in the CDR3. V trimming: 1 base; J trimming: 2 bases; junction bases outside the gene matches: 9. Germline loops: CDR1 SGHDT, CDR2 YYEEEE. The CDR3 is CASSLTGRGKTGANVLTF. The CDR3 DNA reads TGTGCCAGCAGCTTGACCGGCAGGGGGAAAACTGGGGCCAACGTCCTGACTTTC.

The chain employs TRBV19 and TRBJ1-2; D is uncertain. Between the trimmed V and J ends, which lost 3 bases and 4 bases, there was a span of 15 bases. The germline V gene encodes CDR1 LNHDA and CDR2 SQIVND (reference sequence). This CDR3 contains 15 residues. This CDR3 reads CASSIGVEAFYGYTF. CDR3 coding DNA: TGTGCCAGTAGTATCGGTGTAGAGGCCTTCTATGGCTACACCTTC.

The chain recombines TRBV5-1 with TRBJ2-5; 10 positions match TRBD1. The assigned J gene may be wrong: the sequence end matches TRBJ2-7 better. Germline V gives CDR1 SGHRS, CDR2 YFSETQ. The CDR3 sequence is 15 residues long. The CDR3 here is CASSLAGQGMTEQYF. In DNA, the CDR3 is TGCGCCAGCAGCTTGGCGGGACAGGGGATGACCGAGCAGTACTTC.

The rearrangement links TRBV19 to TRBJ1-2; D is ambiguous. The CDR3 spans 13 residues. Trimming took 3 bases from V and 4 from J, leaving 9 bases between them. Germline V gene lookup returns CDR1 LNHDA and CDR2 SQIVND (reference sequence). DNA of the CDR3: TGTGCCAGTAGTATGACGACAACCTATGGCTACACCTTC. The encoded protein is CASSMTTTYGYTF.

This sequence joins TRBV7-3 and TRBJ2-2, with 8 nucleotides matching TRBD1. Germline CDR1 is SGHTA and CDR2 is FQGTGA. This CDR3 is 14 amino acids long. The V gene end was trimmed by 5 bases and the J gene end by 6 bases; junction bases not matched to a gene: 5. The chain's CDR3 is CASSTRTGSGELFF. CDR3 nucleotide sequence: TGTGCCAGCAGCACTAGGACAGGGTCCGGGGAGCTGTTTTTT.

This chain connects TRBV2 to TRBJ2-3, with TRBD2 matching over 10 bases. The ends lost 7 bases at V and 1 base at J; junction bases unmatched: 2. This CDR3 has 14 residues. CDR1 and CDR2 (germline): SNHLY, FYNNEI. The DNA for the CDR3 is TGTGCCAGCATTGGGACTAGCGGCACAGATACGCAGTATTTT. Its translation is CASIGTSGTDTQYF.

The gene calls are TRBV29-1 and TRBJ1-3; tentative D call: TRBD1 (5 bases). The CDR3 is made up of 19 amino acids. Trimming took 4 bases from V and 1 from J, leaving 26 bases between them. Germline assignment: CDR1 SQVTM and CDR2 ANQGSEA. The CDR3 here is CSVGRGGTSDRTSGNTIYF. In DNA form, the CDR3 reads TGCAGCGTTGGGCGGGGGGGAACCTCTGACCGCACTTCTGGAAACACCATATATTTT.

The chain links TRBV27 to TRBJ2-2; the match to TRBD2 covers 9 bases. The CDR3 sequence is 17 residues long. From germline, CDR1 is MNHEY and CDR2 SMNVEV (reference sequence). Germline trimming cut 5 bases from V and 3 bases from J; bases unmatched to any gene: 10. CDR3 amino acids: CASSLDFLAGYTGELFF. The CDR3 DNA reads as TGTGCCAGCAGTCTTGATTTCCTAGCGGGATACACCGGGGAGCTGTTTTTT.

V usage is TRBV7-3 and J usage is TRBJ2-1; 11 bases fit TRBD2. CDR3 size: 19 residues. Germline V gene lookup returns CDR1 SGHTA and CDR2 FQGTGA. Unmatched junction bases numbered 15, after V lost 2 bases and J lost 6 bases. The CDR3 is CASSLDEGLAVLWPNEQFF. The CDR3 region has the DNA TGTGCCAGCAGCTTAGATGAGGGACTAGCGGTCTTATGGCCCAATGAGCAGTTCTTC.